This T cell receptor (beta chain) was sequenced for a study of blood T cell repertoires in COVID-19. Study-wide background: The cDNA or gDNA used as material had been derived from T cells, B-cell-depleted T cells, or PBMCs.

The V and J ends lost 1 base and 2 bases, in that order; junction bases with no gene match: 7. The CDR3 spans 18 residues. Germline CDR1 and CDR2: LGHNA and YSLEER. Assay: immunoSEQ multiplex PCR; the TCRdb copy retains only in-frame clones and omits some. Altogether about 270,000 clones are present, 65% to 90% being singletons, with the ten largest covering around 9.8%. The sample holds one count of this clone. Source material: PBMCs or T cells enriched from blood (not recorded which). The TCR sequence derives from a woman aged 50 to 60 with acute COVID-19. The chain uses TRBV4-3 and TRBJ2-3; 12 nucleotides match TRBD2. CDR3 loop: CASSQGLASGGDTDTQYF. DNA of the CDR3: TGCGCCAGCAGCCAAGGATTGGCTAGCGGGGGGGACACAGATACGCAGTATTTT.